The sequence of this TCR beta chain was determined in a study of blood T cells in healthy people across ages. Regarding the study as a whole: Measured against age, TCR beta diversity per million T cells decreased in a roughly linear manner.

This CDR3 has 14 amino acids. V was trimmed by 5 bases and J by 4 bases, leaving 14 bases between them. The V gene's germline CDR1 is SGHAT and CDR2 FQNNGV. A J-beta primer mix and a sample-barcoded 5' primer were used in a second PCR of roughly 6 to 11 cycles. Each cDNA molecule was tagged by a template-switch adaptor with 12 random nucleotides. MiXCR was run by TCRdb on the 5' RACE reads, yielding one entry per CDR3 protein. Of 1.4 million or so distinct CDR3 sequences listed, approximately 43% are singletons. This clonotype was seen only a few times. Its specificity is not known. This receptor was identified in a woman aged 18-29 years in good health. The specimen sequenced was blood. The rearrangement uses TRBV11-2 and TRBJ1-1; weak D call: TRBD1 (5 bases). The CDR3 sequence is CASSRRELRTEAFF. The DNA for the CDR3 is TGTGCCAGCAGCCGCAGGGAATTGCGCACTGAAGCTTTCTTT.